This T cell receptor (beta chain) was recorded in a study of blood T cell repertoires in COVID-19. The overall study: Specimens from acute and convalescent COVID-19 originated in the United States, Italy and Spain.

V lost 0 bases, J lost 1 base, and 9 bases lay in between. Germline-derived CDR1 and CDR2 are KGHSH and LQKENI. This CDR3 comprises 15 residues. Under the authors' procedure: The assay estimated nucleated cells by amplifying reference gene primers. Some clones are missing from TCRdb's copy, which holds only in-frame ones; the method was immunoSEQ multiplex PCR. V, J and clone size were drawn from that table, and D and trimming were deduced from the DNA. The table lists about 230,000 clones, approximately 87% of them singletons. The chain links TRBV18 to TRBJ1-1; D not resolved. What was sequenced was peripheral blood. The TCR was taken from a woman in her seventies with active or convalescent COVID-19. CDR3 residues: CASSPPSTSNTEAFF. The CDR3, as DNA: TGTGCCAGCTCACCACCTTCTACGTCGAACACTGAAGCTTTCTTT.